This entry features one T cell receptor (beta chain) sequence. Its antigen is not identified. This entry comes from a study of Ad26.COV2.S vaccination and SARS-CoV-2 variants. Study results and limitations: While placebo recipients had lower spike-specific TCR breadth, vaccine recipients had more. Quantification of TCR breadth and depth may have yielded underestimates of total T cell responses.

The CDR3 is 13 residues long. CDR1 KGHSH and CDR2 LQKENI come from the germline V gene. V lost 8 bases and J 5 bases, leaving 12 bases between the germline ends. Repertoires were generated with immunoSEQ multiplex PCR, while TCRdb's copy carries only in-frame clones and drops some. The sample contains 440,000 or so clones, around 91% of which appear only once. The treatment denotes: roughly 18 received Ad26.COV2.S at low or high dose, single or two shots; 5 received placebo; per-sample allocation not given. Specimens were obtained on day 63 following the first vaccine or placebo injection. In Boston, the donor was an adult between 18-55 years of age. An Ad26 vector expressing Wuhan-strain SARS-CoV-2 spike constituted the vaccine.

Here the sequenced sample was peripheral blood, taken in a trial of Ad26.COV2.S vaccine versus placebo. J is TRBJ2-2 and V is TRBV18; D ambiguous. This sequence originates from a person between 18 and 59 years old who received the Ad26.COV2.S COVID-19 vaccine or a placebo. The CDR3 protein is CASDRAPTGELFF. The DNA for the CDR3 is TGTGCCAGCGACCGGGCCCCAACCGGGGAGCTGTTTTTT.